The clone carrying this T cell receptor beta chain was seen many times. Amplification of TCR beta CDR3 regions used RNA transcripts. An initial RT-PCR round employing HTBI primers preceded a second-round multiplex PCR. TCRdb re-called the multiplex PCR reads with MiXCR, one entry per CDR3 protein. The data hold 400,000 or so distinct CDR3 sequences, with over 15% observed a single time. Hyperthyroidism is called stable when no ophthalmopathy develops within 18 months of follow-up. Serum thyroxine and TRAb, along with clinical symptoms, thyroid ultrasound and orbital computed tomography, were what diagnosis relied on. The source of the PBMCs was 10 ml of fresh peripheral blood. This sample is drawn from a study of Graves' ophthalmopathy and Graves' hyperthyroidism. The V end lost 4 bases, the J end lost 0 bases, and 6 bases lay between the germline ends. The CDR3 loop spans 13 amino acids. The germline V gene has CDR1 ENHRY and CDR2 SYGVKD.

Material: peripheral blood. The clonotype originates from a woman under 30 with stable Graves' hyperthyroidism. This chain links TRBV10-3 with TRBJ1-2; D call uncertain. CDR3 DNA sequence: TGTGCCATCAGTGGAACAGCTAACTATGGCTACACCTTC. This gives the protein CAISGTANYGYTF.